This T cell receptor (beta chain) was profiled in a study of T cell responses to AZD1222 COVID-19 vaccine. Study-wide background: Whether given at about 4 or about 12 weeks, second doses were pooled.

Of note for this clone: As yet, its antigen is unknown.

Generated by immunoSEQ multiplex PCR, the TCRdb table keeps only in-frame clones and is missing some. The sample records some 110,000 clones, 88% being singletons. Study results and caveats: Repertoire sampling happened only post peak T cell response. The donor cohort was predominantly white British with a female majority, and clonal diversity may have been underestimated.

This receptor was identified in an adult in good health. Source: peripheral blood, taken on day 0 of AZD1222 vaccination.

The CDR3 DNA reads TGTGCCAGCAGCCCGGGACTAGCGGGAGGGCCTCGTTTGCCCGGGGAGCTGTTTTTT. This translates into CASSPGLAGGPRLPGELFF. The chain joins TRBV13 to TRBJ2-2; 16 nucleotides agree with TRBD2. Germline trimming cut 5 bases from V and 6 bases from J; bases unmatched to any gene: 12. Germline V gene sequence: CDR1 PRHDT, CDR2 FYEKMQ (reference sequence). The CDR3 length is 19 residues.